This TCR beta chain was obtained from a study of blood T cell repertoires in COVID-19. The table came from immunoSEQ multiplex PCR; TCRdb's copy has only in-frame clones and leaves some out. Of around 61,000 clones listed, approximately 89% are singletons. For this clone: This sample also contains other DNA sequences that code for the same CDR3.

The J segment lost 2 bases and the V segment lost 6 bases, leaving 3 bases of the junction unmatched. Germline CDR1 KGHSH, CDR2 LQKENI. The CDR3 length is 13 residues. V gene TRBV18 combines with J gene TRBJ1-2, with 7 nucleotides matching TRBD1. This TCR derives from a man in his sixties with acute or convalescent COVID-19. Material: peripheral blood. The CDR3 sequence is CASSLGQNYGYTF. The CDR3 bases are TGTGCCAGCTCGCTGGGACAGAACTATGGCTACACCTTC.